The sample holds a few counts of the clone carrying this TCR beta chain. The antigen remains unidentified. Additional DNA sequences in this sample encode the identical CDR3. The sample is drawn from a study of cytomegalovirus exposure and HLA in healthy donors. This CDR3 comprises 11 residues. V lost 1 base, J lost 5 bases, and 4 bases lay in between. Germline CDR1 is DFQATT and CDR2 is SNEGSKA (reference sequence). In the PCR, 60 Vbeta and 13 Jbeta primers were used. This table comes from immunoSEQ multiplex PCR, and its TCRdb copy is limited to in-frame clones, with some not included. Of about 200,000 clones in the sample, around three quarters were seen once. Findings and limits, study-wide: Follow-up analysis later connected one missense variant in DCLRE1C with trimming of TCR beta V- and J-genes.

Sequenced material: PBMCs. The V call is TRBV20-1, the J call TRBJ2-3; D gene unclear. The receptor comes from a woman in her 30s in good health and CMV-seropositive. The CDR3 loop reads CSARVRDTQYF. The CDR3 coding sequence is TGCAGTGCTAGAGTCCGAGATACGCAGTATTTT.